The entry below gives a single T cell receptor beta chain sequence along with its context. Germline V gene lookup returns CDR1 LGHNT and CDR2 FRNRAP. V trimming: 5 bases; J trimming: 2 bases; junction bases outside the gene matches: 8. CDR3 length equals 15 residues. These data come from a study of blood T cell repertoires in COVID-19. At the level of the study: Samples taken during acute and convalescent COVID-19 were collected in the United States, Italy and Spain. Sample material is recorded as cDNA or gDNA derived from T cells, B-cell-depleted T cells, or PBMCs.

Under the authors' procedure: Cell counts per sample came from amplifying reference gene primers. Repertoires were generated with immunoSEQ multiplex PCR, while TCRdb's copy carries only in-frame clones and drops some. The V and J calls and the clone size are those of that table, but D and trimming were determined from the DNA. This sample has fewer than 60,000 clones, with 65% to 85% found just once. Seattle participants joined during active infection and were tracked over time. V usage is TRBV12-5 and J usage is TRBJ1-1; TRBD1 matches 7 bases. This TCR was recovered from an elderly woman with COVID-19, enrolled during active disease. The source material was peripheral blood. The CDR3 loop is CASGKIGTVNTEAFF. For the CDR3, the DNA is TGTGCTAGTGGTAAGATCGGGACAGTTAACACTGAAGCTTTCTTT.